The entry below describes one T cell receptor beta chain. The CDR3 is made up of 13 amino acids. Trimming cost V 6 bases and J 6 bases, with 11 bases left between them. The germline gives CDR1 WSHSY, CDR2 SAAADI. In the original processing: The assay estimated nucleated cells by amplifying reference gene primers. The assay was immunoSEQ multiplex PCR, and TCRdb's table has in-frame clones only and misses some. From that table come the V and J calls and clone size; the DNA was used to work out D and trimming. The sample has 25,000 to 35,000 clones, more than 65% seen once; the top ten hold approximately 15%. These data come from a study of blood T cell repertoires in COVID-19. Across the study: Samples representing acute and convalescent COVID-19 were sourced from the United States, Italy and Spain. T cells, B-cell-depleted T cells, or PBMCs supplied cDNA or gDNA.

The receptor was derived from a woman aged 60-75 years with acute or convalescent COVID-19. Material: peripheral blood. V is TRBV10-2 and J is TRBJ2-2, with D possibly matching TRBD2 (5 bases). The CDR3 DNA sequence: TGCGCCAGCAGCGCTAGCCCACCCGGGGAGCTGTTTTTT. It is translated as CASSASPPGELFF.